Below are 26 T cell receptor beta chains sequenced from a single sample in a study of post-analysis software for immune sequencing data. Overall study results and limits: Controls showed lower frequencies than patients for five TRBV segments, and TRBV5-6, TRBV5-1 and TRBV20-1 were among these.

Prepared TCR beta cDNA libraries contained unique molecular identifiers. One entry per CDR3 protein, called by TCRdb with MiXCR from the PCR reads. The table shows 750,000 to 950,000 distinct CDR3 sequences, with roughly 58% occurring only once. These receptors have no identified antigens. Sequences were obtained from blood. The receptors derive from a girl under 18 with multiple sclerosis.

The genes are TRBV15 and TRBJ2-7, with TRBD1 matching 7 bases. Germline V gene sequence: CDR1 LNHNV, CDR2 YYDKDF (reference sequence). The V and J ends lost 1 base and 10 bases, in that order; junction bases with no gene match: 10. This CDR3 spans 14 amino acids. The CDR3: CATSRGLGTEDQYF. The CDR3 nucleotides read TGTGCCACCAGCAGAGGTCTTGGGACAGAGGACCAGTACTTC.

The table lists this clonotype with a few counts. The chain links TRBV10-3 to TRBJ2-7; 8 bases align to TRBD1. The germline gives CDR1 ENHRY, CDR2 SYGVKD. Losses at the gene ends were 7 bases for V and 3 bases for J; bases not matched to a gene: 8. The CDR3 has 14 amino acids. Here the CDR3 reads CAITEGQVNYEQYF. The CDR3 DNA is TGTGCCATCACCGAGGGACAGGTGAACTACGAGCAGTACTTC.

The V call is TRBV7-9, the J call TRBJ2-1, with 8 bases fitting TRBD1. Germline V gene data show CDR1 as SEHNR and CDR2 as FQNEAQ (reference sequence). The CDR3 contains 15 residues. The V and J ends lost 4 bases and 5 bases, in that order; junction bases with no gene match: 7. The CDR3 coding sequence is TGTGCCAGCAGCTCTCCGGGACAGGTAGACAATGAGCAGTTCTTC. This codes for CASSSPGQVDNEQFF.

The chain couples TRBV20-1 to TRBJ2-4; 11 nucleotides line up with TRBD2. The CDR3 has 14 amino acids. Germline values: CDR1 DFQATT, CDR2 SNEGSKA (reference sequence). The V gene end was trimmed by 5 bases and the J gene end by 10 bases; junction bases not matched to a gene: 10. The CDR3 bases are TGCAGTGCTCGTATAGCGGGAGGGACTGAGATTCAGTACTTC. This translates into CSARIAGGTEIQYF.

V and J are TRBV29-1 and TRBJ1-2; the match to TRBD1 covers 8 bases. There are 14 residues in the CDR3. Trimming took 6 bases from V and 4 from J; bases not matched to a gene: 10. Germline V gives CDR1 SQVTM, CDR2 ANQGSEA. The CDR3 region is CSVLSGGRGYGYTF. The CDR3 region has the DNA TGCAGCGTCCTATCAGGGGGCAGAGGCTATGGCTACACCTTC.

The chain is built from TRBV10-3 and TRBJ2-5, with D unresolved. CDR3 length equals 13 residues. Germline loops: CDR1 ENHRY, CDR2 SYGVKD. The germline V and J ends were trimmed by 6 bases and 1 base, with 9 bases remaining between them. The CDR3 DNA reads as TGTGCCATCAGAACGGGTCTCCAAGAGACCCAGTACTTC. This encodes CAIRTGLQETQYF.

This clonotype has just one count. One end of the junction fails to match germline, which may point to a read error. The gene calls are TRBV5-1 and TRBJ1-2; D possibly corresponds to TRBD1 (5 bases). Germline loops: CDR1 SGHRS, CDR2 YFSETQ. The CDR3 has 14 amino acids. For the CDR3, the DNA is TGCGCTAGCACCGGGACCCATGGATCCTATGGCTACACCTTC. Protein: CASTGTHGSYGYTF.

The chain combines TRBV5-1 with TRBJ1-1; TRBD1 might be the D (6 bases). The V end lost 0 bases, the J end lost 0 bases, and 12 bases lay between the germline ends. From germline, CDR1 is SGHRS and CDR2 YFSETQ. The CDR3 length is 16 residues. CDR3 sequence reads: CASSLVPGAVNTEAFF. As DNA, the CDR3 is TGCGCCAGCAGCTTGGTTCCAGGGGCCGTGAACACTGAAGCTTTCTTT.

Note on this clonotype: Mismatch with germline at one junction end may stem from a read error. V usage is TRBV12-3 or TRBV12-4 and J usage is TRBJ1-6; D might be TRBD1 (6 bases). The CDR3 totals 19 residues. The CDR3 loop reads CASSLLIRQDASRWSPPHF. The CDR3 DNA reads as TGTGCCAGCAGTTTACTTATTCGACAGGACGCGTCTCGGTGGTCACCCCCCCACTTT.

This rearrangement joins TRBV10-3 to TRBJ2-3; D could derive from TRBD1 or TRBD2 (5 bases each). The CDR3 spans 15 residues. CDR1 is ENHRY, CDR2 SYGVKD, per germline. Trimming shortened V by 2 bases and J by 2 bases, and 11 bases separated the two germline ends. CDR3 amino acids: CAISEQGPTTDTQYF. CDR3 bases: TGTGCCATCAGTGAGCAGGGACCGACCACAGATACGCAGTATTTT.

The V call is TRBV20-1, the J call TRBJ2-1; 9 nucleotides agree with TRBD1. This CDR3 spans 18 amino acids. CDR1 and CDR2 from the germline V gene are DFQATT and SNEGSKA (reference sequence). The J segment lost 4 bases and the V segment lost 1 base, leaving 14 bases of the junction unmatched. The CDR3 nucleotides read TGCAGTGCTAGAGTCACACCAAGTCGGACAGGGGATTACAATGAGCAGTTCTTC. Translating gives CSARVTPSRTGDYNEQFF.

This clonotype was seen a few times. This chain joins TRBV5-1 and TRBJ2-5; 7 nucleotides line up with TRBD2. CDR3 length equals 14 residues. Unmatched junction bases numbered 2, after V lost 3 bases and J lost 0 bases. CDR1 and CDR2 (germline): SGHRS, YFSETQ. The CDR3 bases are TGCGCCAGCAGCTACGGGGGGAACCAAGAGACCCAGTACTTC. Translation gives CASSYGGNQETQYF.

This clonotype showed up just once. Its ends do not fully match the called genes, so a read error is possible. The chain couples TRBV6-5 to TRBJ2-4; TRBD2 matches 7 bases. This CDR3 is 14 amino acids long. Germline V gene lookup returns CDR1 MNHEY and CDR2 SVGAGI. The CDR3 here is CASSYTGSGNIRYF. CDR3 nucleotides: TGTGCCAGCAGTTATACCGGGAGCGGGAACATTCGGTACTTC.

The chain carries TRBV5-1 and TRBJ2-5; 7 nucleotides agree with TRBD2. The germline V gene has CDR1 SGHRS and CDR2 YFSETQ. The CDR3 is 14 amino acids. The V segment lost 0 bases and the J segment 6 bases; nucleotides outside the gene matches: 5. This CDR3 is CASSLGRREQTQYF. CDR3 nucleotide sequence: TGCGCCAGCAGCTTGGGTCGGCGGGAGCAGACCCAGTACTTC.

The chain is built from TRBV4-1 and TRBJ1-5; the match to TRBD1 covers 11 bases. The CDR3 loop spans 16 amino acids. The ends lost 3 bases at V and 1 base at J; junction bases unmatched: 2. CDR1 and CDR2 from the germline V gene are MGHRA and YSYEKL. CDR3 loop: CASSHRTGGSNQPQHF. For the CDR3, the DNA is TGCGCCAGCAGCCACAGGACAGGGGGCAGCAATCAGCCCCAGCATTTT.

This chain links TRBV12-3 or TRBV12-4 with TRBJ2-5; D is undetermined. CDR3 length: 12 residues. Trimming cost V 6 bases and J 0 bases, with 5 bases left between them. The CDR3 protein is CASRRYQETQYF. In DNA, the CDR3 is TGTGCCAGCAGACGATACCAAGAGACCCAGTACTTC.

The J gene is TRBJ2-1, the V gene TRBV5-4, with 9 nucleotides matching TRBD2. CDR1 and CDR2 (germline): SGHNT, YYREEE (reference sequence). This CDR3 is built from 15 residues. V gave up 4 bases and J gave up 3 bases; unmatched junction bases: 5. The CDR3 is CASSKAGGIYNEQFF. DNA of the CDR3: TGTGCCAGCAGCAAAGCGGGGGGTATCTACAATGAGCAGTTCTTC.

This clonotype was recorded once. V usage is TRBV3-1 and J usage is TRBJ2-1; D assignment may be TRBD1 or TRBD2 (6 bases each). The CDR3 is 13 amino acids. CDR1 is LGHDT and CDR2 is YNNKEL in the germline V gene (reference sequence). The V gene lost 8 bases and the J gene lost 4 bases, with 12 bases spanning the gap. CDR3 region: CASEGGRYNEQFF. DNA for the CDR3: TGTGCCAGCGAGGGGGGTCGGTACAATGAGCAGTTCTTC.

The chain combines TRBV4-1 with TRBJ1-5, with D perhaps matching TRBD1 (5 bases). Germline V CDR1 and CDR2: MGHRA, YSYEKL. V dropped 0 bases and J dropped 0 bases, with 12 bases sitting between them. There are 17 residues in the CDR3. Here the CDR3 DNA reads TGCGCCAGCAGCCAAGATAACCAGGGTCATAGCAATCAGCCCCAGCATTTT. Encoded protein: CASSQDNQGHSNQPQHF.

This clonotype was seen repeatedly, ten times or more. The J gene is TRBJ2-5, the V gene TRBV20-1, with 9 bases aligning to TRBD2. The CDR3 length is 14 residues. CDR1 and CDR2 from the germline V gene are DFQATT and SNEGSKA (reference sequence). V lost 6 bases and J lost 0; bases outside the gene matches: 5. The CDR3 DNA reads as TGCAGTGCCGTCAGACTAGCGGACCAAGAGACCCAGTACTTC. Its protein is CSAVRLADQETQYF.

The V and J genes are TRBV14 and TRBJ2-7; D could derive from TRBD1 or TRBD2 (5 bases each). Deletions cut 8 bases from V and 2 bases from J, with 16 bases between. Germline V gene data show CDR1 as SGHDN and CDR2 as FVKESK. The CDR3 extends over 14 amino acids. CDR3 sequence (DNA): TGTGCCAGCGGGGACGGGCCCGCCCCCTACGAGCAGTACTTC. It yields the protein CASGDGPAPYEQYF.

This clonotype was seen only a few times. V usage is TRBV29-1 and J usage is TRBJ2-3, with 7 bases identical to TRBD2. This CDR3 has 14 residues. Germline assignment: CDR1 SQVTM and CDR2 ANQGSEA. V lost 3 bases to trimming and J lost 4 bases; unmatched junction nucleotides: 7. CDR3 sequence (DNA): TGCAGCGTTGAGGGGGGGAGCATCCCAGATACGCAGTATTTT. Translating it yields CSVEGGSIPDTQYF.

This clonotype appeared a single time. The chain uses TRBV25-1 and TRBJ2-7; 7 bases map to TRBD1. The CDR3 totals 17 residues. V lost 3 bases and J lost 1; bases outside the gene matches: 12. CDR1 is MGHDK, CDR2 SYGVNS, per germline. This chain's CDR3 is CASSEDKRWGQSYEQYF. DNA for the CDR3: TGTGCCAGCAGTGAGGACAAGCGGTGGGGACAGTCCTACGAGCAGTACTTC.

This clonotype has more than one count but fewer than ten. The DNA for the CDR3 is TGCAGCGTTGTAGGGGGATCGGGCAATCAGCCCCAGCATTTT. It is translated as CSVVGGSGNQPQHF. This chain uses TRBV29-1 with TRBJ1-5; the D gene is possibly TRBD1 (6 bases). Trimming removed 4 bases at V and 2 bases at J, with 12 bases between. The CDR3 contains 14 residues. CDR1 is SQVTM and CDR2 is ANQGSEA in the germline V gene.

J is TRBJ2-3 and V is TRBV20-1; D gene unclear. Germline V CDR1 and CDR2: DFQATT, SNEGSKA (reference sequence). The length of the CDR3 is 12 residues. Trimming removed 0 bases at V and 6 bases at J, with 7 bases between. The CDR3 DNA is TGCAGTGCTAGAGATCCTCGGGATACGCAGTATTTT. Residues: CSARDPRDTQYF.

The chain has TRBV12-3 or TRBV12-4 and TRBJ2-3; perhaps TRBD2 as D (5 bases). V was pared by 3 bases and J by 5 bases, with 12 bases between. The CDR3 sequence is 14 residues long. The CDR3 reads CASSLESGGDTQYF. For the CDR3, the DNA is TGTGCCAGCAGTTTGGAAAGCGGAGGAGATACGCAGTATTTT.